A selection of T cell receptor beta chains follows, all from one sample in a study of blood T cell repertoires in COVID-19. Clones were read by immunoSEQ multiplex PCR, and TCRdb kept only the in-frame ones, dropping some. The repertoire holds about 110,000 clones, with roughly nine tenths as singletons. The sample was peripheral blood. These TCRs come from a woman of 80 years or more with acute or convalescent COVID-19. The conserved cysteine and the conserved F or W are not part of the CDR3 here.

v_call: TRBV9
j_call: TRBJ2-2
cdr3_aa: ASSVTAQDTGELF

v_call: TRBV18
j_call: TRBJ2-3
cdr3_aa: ASSPRGGHSQY

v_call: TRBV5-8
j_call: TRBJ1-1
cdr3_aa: ASSWGQGGTEAF

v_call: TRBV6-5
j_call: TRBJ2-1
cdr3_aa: ASTPSGLYNEQF

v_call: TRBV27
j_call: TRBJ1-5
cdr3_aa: ASSLGAENGNQPQH

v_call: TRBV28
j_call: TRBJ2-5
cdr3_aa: ASSSAGGGETQY

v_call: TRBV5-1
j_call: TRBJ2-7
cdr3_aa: ASSTGGGEYEQY

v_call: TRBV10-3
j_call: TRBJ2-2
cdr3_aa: AISPRDLNTGELF

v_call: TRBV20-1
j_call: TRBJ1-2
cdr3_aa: SAGDLGLGYT

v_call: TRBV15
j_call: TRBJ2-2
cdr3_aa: ATSRGDTTNTGELF

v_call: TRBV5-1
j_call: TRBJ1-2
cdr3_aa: ASSLVGRSTGGYT

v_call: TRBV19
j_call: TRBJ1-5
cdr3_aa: ASSMDGGNQPQH

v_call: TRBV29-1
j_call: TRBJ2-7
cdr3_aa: SVKQGYEQY

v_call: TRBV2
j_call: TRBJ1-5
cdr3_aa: ASGDVLVLNQPQH

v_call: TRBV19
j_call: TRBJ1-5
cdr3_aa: ASMGDRDTRNQPQH

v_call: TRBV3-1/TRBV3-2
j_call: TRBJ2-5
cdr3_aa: ASSPRTTNPQETQY

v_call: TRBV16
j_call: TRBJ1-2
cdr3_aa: ASSLDFREGYT

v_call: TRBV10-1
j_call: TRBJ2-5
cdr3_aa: ASTEGGAQETQY

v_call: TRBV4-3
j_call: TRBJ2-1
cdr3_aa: ASSQGYFRTSGNEQF

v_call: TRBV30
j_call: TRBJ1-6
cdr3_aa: AWSSGGSSYNSPLH

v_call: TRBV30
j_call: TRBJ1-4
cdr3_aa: AWSVLLDRGEKLF

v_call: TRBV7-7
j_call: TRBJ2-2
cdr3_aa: ASSARLPGQGITGELF

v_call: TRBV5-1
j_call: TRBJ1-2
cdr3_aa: ASRRGTVNYGYT

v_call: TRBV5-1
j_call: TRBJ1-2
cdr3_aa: ASSSDPGGYT

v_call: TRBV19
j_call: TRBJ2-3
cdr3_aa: ASTNRGPSGGTSTDTQY

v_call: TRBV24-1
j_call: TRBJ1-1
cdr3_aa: ATSEGQDHTEAF

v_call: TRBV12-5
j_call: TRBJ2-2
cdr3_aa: ASGPGTGANTGELF

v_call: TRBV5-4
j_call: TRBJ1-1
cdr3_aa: ASSLGLRGQANTEAF

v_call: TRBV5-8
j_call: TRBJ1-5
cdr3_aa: ASSLPGTGVQPQH

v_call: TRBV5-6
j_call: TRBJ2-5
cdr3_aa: ASSLYRETQY

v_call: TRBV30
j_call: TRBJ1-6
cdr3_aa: AWSQGGATPLH

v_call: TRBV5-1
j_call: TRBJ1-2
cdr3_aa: ASSPDKDYGYT

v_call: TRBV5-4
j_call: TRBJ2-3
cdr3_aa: ASSLVGTRGTDTQY